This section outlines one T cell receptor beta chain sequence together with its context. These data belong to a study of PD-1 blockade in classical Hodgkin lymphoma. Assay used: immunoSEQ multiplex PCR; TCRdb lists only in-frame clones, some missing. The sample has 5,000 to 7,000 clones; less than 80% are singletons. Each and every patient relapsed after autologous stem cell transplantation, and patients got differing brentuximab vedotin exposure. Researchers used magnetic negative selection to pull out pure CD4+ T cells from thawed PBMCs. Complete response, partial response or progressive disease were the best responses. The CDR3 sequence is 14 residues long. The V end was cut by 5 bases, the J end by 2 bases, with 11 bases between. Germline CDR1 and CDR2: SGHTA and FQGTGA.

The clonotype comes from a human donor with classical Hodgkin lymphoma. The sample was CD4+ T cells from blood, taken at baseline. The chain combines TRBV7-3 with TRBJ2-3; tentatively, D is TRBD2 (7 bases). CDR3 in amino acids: CASSPGGATDTQYF. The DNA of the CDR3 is TGTGCCAGCAGCCCTGGGGGGGCCACAGATACGCAGTATTTT.